One sample yielded the 11 T cell receptor beta chains listed below, sequenced in a study of blood T cell repertoires in COVID-19. Libraries were prepared by immunoSEQ multiplex PCR; TCRdb keeps only in-frame clonotypes and omits some of them. Of roughly 70,000 clones listed, over 70% are singletons. Sequenced sample: peripheral blood. The receptors originated from a man between 65 and 85 years old with acute or convalescent COVID-19.

The chain employs TRBV27 and TRBJ1-1, with TRBD1 as a possible D gene (6 bases). The CDR3 length is 17 residues. Germline loops: CDR1 MNHEY, CDR2 SMNVEV (reference sequence). The ends were cut back, 3 bases at V and 1 base at J, with 18 bases in the middle. The CDR3: CASSFEVPGQGNTEAFF. CDR3 sequence (DNA): TGTGCCAGCAGTTTCGAAGTCCCGGGACAAGGGAACACTGAAGCTTTCTTT.

This clone was found a few times. The rearrangement joins TRBV27 to TRBJ1-2; no clear D. V was pared by 2 bases and J by 5 bases, with 15 bases between. The CDR3 covers 15 residues. Germline CDR1 is MNHEY and CDR2 is SMNVEV (reference sequence). The CDR3 DNA reads TGTGCCAGCAGTTTAAGGAGGTCGACGTTATATGGCTACACCTTC. It specifies CASSLRRSTLYGYTF.

The gene calls are TRBV19 and TRBJ1-5, with D possibly TRBD1 on 6 matching bases. This CDR3 contains 15 residues. V gave up 10 bases and J gave up 2 bases, with 18 bases separating them. Germline CDR1 and CDR2: LNHDA and SQIVND (reference sequence). The CDR3 DNA is TGTGCCACCCAGGGGAGATACGACGGCAATCAGCCCCAGCATTTT. It is translated as CATQGRYDGNQPQHF.

This clone has just one count. The chain couples TRBV7-9 to TRBJ2-3; 7 bases line up with TRBD2. The CDR3 is 16 amino acids. The germline V gene has CDR1 SEHNR and CDR2 FQNEAQ (reference sequence). Unmatched junction bases numbered 7, after V lost 2 bases and J lost 2 bases. The CDR3 spells CASSLSRGSVTDTQYF. The CDR3 DNA reads as TGTGCCAGCAGCTTAAGTCGCGGGAGTGTCACAGATACGCAGTATTTT.

The chain uses TRBV5-6 and TRBJ1-1; D unclear. Trimming took off 0 bases at V and 2 bases at J, with 11 bases between the two ends. CDR3 size: 15 residues. Germline V lookup: CDR1 SGHDT, CDR2 YYEEEE. The CDR3 is CASSLGVRGNTEAFF. CDR3 bases: TGTGCCAGCAGCTTGGGGGTCCGGGGAAACACTGAAGCTTTCTTT.

A single count supports this clone. V is TRBV12-3 or TRBV12-4 and J is TRBJ2-5, with 7 bases fitting TRBD2. The ends lost 2 bases at V and 4 bases at J; junction bases unmatched: 1. This CDR3 has 13 residues. CDR3 residues: CASSLIAGETQYF. The CDR3 DNA reads as TGTGCCAGCAGTTTAATAGCGGGAGAGACCCAGTACTTC.

The rearrangement joins TRBV19 to TRBJ2-1, with 11 bases identical to TRBD2. The germline V gene encodes CDR1 LNHDA and CDR2 SQIVND (reference sequence). Unmatched junction bases numbered 8, after V lost 6 bases and J lost 4 bases. This CDR3 comprises 16 residues. For the CDR3, the DNA is TGTGCCAGTAGCATTTTAGCGGGAGGGGGGTACAATGAGCAGTTCTTC. Amino acid sequence: CASSILAGGGYNEQFF.

A few counts support this clone. The chain couples TRBV7-9 to TRBJ2-7; 8 bases match TRBD2. Germline V gives CDR1 SEHNR, CDR2 FQNEAQ (reference sequence). After removal of 5 bases from V and 5 bases from J, the junction contained 11 bases not matched to a gene. This CDR3 has 15 amino acids. CDR3 coding DNA: TGTGCCAGCAGCCCCCAGCGGGAGCGTCGGAACGAGCAGTACTTC. Its translation is CASSPQRERRNEQYF.

The table lists this clone with a few counts. This sequence joins TRBV27 and TRBJ1-1; D uncertain. This CDR3 comprises 15 residues. V lost 5 bases to trimming and J lost 0 bases, with 13 bases between them. Looked up from germline, CDR1 is MNHEY and CDR2 is SMNVEV (reference sequence). CDR3 loop: CASSRGKEMNTEAFF. The CDR3 bases are TGTGCCAGCAGTAGAGGTAAAGAGATGAACACTGAAGCTTTCTTT.

In its sample, this clone was seen once. This chain uses TRBV7-9 with TRBJ2-1, with 9 bases that match TRBD2. V shed 5 bases, J shed 4 bases, and the junction held 6 bases outside the gene matches. The germline V gene encodes CDR1 SEHNR and CDR2 FQNEAQ (reference sequence). This CDR3 is 15 amino acids long. CDR3 nucleotides: TGTGCCAGCAGCCTAGGTAGCGGGGGTTACAATGAGCAGTTCTTC. Its translation is CASSLGSGGYNEQFF.

This chain links TRBV6-4 with TRBJ1-4, with D perhaps matching TRBD1 (5 bases). The CDR3 has 13 amino acids. From germline, CDR1 is MRHNA and CDR2 SNTAGT. V gave up 3 bases and J gave up 5 bases, with 7 bases separating them. This chain's CDR3 is CASSEGGNEKLFF. The DNA of the CDR3 is TGTGCCAGCAGTGAGGGGGGGAATGAAAAACTGTTTTTT.